The rows below give T cell receptor beta chains drawn from one sample of a study of blood T cells in healthy people across ages. TCRdb recomputed calls from the 5' RACE reads with MiXCR, one row per CDR3 protein. The sample lists 600,000 or so distinct CDR3 sequences, approximately 30% occurring once. Material for sequencing was blood. The origin of the receptors is a woman aged 80 or over in good health. CDR3s include the opening cysteine and the closing phenylalanine or tryptophan. A D gene is named only where the DNA matches it firmly. Size values are once, few and many counts, or a class for expanded clones, and some rows have none.

CDR3nt	CDR3aa	abundance	v_gene	j_gene	d_gene
TGTGCCAGCAGCTTAGAAGGGGGACAGGGCAGGATGGAGCAGTACTTC	CASSLEGGQGRMEQYF	-	TRBV7-9	TRBJ2-7	TRBD1
TGTGCCAGCAGTGAAAGGGGGGCATCGAACAATGAGCAGTTCTTC	CASSERGASNNEQFF	many	TRBV6-1	TRBJ2-1	-
TGTGCCAGCAGCTTAGAAGGGACAGAGCCCCATGAGCAGTTCTTC	CASSLEGTEPHEQFF	many	TRBV7-2	TRBJ2-1	TRBD1
TGTGCCAGCAGCTTAAATAGCATAATACTGTATTTT	CASSLNSIILYF	-	TRBV7-2	TRBJ2-3	-
TGCAGTGCCACACAGCTAGCGGGGGGTTCACACCACAATGAGCAGTTCTTC	CSATQLAGGSHHNEQFF	many	TRBV20-1	TRBJ2-1	TRBD2
TGTGCCAGCAGCCGGGACGTCCAAGAGACCCAGTACTTC	CASSRDVQETQYF	many	TRBV2	TRBJ2-5	-
TGTGCCAGCAGTTTTGGAGGGGCCAACCCAAAAGAGACCCAGTACTTC	CASSFGGANPKETQYF	-	TRBV12-3/TRBV12-4	TRBJ2-5	-
TGCAGTGCCCTAGGGGGGACAGTCTACAATGAGCAGTTCTTC	CSALGGTVYNEQFF	-	TRBV20-1	TRBJ2-1	-
TGTGCCTCTACGGGACTCGGATATGGCTACACCTTC	CASTGLGYGYTF	-	TRBV30	TRBJ1-2	-
TGTGCCAGCAGAGAAGGTAGGGCATGGAGGAACACTGAAGCTTTCTTT	CASREGRAWRNTEAFF	-	TRBV21-1	TRBJ1-1	-
TGTGCCAGCACCCTGGACAACCCGCGCAATCAGCCCCAGCATTTT	CASTLDNPRNQPQHF	many	TRBV6-1	TRBJ1-5	-
TGTGCCAGCAGTCTAGCGGGAGGAGGTCTTGGTGAGCAGTTCTTC	CASSLAGGGLGEQFF	-	TRBV27	TRBJ2-1	TRBD2
TGCGCCAGCAGCGTGGGGATTTTGAGCGCAGATACGCAGTATTTT	CASSVGILSADTQYF	many	TRBV5-1	TRBJ2-3	-
TGTGCCAGCAGCCCGAGCCCCGGGACTAGCGGGGGGCCCAGTAGGGAGACCCAGTACTTC	CASSPSPGTSGGPSRETQYF	many	TRBV7-9	TRBJ2-5	TRBD2
TGTGCCAGCAGCTTGACAGGGTACAATGAGCAGTTCTTC	CASSLTGYNEQFF	-	TRBV7-2	TRBJ2-1	TRBD1
TGTGCCAGCAGTTACCTGGGACAGGGAGGGAATGAGCAGTTCTTC	CASSYLGQGGNEQFF	many	TRBV6-6	TRBJ2-1	TRBD1
TGTGCCTGCCAGCGGGGGCCTGAAGCTTTCTTT	CACQRGPEAFF	-	TRBV3-1	TRBJ1-1	-
TGTGCCAGCAGCGTTCGGCCTAGCGGGGGAAAAGAGACCCAGTACTTC	CASSVRPSGGKETQYF	few	TRBV9	TRBJ2-5	TRBD2
TGCGCCAGCAGCCCAACTCCGGGACTCTCCTACGAGCAGTACTTC	CASSPTPGLSYEQYF	many	TRBV5-1	TRBJ2-7	-
TGTGCCAGCACTCCTGGGGGTGGCGGGTACGAGCAGTACTTC	CASTPGGGGYEQYF	many	TRBV28	TRBJ2-7	-
TGCAGCGTTGTCGGCTGGCCGGAAACGACGAGCACAGATACGCAGTATTTT	CSVVGWPETTSTDTQYF	-	TRBV29-1	TRBJ2-3	-
TGCAGCGCCCAAACAGGGAGTAATTCACCCCTCCACTTT	CSAQTGSNSPLHF	-	TRBV29-1	TRBJ1-6	-